The entry below gives a single T cell receptor (beta chain) sequence along with its context. The antigen remains unidentified. The CDR3 covers 13 residues. V lost 8 bases to trimming and J lost 7 bases; unmatched junction nucleotides: 6. Per germline, CDR1 SEHNR and CDR2 FQNEAQ (reference sequence). This entry belongs to a study of cytomegalovirus exposure and HLA in healthy donors. Regarding the study as a whole: HLA alleles showed associations with some 15,000 TCR beta sequences in a later analysis, at a 0.05 false discovery rate. The authors excluded some V segments, including TRBV6-2 and TRBV6-3, as indistinguishable. CMV serostatus was the only immune exposure information that was available.

PCR used 60 Vbeta primers and 13 Jbeta primers. Clones were sequenced by immunoSEQ multiplex PCR, and TCRdb holds only the in-frame ones, with some missing. The sample includes some 64,000 clones. This TCR came from a young woman in good health and CMV-seronegative. The gene calls are TRBV7-9 and TRBJ1-4; 8 bases are shared with TRBD1. Sequencing input: PBMCs. Here the CDR3 DNA reads TGTGCCAGCGTCAGGGGGCTGGGTGAAAAACTGTTTTTT. This encodes CASVRGLGEKLFF.